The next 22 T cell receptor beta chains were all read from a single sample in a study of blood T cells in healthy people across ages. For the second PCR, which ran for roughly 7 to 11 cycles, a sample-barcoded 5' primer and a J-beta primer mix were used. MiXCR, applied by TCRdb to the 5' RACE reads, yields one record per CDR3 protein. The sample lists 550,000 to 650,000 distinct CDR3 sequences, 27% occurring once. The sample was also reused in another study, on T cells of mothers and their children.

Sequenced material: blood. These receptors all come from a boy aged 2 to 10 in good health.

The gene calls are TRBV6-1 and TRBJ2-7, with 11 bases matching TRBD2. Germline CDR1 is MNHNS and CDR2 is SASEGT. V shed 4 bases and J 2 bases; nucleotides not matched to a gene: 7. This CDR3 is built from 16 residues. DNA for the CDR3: TGTGCCAGCAGTGTTTCCAATAGCGGGAGGGCCTACGAGCAGTACTTC. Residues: CASSVSNSGRAYEQYF.

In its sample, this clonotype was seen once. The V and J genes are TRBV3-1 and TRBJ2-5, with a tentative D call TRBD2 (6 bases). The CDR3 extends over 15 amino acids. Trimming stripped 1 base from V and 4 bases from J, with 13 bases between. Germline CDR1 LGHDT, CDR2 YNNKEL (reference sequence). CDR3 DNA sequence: TGTGCCAGCAGCCAAGTTACCGGGAGTAGAGAGACCCAGTACTTC. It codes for CASSQVTGSRETQYF.

Here the CDR3 DNA reads TGTGCCACCAGCAGACAGGGCAGCGCCAAAAACATTCAGTACTTC. This gives the protein CATSRQGSAKNIQYF. The chain links TRBV15 to TRBJ2-4; D possibly corresponds to TRBD1 (5 bases). V was trimmed by 2 bases and J by 1 base, leaving 9 bases between them. Germline V gene data show CDR1 as LNHNV and CDR2 as YYDKDF (reference sequence). This CDR3 is 15 amino acids long.

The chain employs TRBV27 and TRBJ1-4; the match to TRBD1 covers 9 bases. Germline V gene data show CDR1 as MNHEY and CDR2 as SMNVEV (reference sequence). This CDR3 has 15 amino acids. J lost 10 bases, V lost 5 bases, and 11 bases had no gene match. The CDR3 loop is CASSLKGQGGGKLFF. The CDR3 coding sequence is TGTGCCAGCAGTCTAAAGGGACAGGGAGGGGGAAAACTGTTTTTT.

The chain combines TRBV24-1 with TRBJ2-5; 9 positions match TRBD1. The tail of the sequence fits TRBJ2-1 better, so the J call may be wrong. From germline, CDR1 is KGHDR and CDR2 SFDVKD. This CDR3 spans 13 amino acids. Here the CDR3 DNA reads TGTGCCACGTCACAGGGGGCCCACAATGAGCAGTTCTTC. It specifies CATSQGAHNEQFF.

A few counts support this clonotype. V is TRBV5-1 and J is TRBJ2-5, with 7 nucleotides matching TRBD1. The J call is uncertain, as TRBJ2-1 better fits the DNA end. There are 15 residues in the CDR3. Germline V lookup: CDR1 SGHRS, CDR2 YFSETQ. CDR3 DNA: TGCGCCAGCAGCTGGGGACAGAACAATTACAATGAGCAGTTCTTC. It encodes CASSWGQNNYNEQFF.

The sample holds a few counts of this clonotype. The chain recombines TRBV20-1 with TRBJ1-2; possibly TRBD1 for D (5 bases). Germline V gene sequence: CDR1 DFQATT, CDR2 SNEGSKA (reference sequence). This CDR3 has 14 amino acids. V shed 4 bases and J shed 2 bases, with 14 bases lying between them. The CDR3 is CSATGLGQNYGYTF. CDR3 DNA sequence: TGCAGTGCTACAGGGTTGGGGCAGAACTATGGCTACACCTTC.

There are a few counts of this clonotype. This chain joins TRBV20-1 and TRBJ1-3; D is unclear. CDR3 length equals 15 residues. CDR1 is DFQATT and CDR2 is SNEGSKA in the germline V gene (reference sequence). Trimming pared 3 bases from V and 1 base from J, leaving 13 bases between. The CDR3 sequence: CSARDLDASGNTIYF. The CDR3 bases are TGCAGTGCTAGGGACCTCGACGCTTCTGGAAACACCATATATTTT.

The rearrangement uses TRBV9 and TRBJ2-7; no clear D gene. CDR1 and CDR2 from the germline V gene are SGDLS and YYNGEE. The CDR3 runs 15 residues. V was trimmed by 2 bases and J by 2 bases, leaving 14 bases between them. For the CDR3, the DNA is TGTGCCAGCAGCGTCGAACCTAGATTAACCTACGAGCAGTACTTC. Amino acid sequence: CASSVEPRLTYEQYF.

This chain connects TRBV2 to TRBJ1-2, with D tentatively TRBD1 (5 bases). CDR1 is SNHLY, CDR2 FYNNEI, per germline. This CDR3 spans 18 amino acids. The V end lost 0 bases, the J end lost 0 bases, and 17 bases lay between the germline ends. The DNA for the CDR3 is TGTGCCAGCAGTGAAGCCAGGGACCGTCCCTCTACTAACTATGGCTACACCTTC. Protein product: CASSEARDRPSTNYGYTF.

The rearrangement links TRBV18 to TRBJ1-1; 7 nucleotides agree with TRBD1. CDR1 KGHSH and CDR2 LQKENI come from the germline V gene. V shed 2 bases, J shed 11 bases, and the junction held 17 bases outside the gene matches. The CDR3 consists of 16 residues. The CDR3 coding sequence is TGTGCCAGCTCACCATCACTCGGAGGGGGCGCGGGAGCTGCTTTCTTT. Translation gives CASSPSLGGGAGAAFF.

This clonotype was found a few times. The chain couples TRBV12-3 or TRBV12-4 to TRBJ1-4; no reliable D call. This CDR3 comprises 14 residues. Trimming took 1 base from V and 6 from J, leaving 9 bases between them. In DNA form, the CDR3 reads TGTGCCAGCAGTTTAGTACAGTCTGATGAAAAACTGTTTTTT. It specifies CASSLVQSDEKLFF.

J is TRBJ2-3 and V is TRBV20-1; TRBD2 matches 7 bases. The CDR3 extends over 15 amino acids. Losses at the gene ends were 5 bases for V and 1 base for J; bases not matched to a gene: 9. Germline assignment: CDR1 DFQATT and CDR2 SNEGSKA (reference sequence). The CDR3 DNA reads TGCAGTGCTGGACCTAGCGGAGGAGGCACAGATACGCAGTATTTT. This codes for CSAGPSGGGTDTQYF.

The CDR3 reads CSAFDPEWHTEAFF. In DNA, the CDR3 is TGCAGTGCCTTTGACCCGGAGTGGCACACTGAAGCTTTCTTT. The rearrangement joins TRBV20-1 to TRBJ1-1, with no clear D. Germline V CDR1 and CDR2: DFQATT, SNEGSKA (reference sequence). CDR3 length: 14 amino acids. Trimming took off 6 bases at V and 3 bases at J, with 17 bases between the two ends.

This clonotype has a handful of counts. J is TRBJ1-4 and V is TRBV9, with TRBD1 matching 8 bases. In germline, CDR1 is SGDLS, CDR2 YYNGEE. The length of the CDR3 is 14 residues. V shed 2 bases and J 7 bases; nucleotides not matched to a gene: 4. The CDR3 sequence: CASSVRQGAEKLFF. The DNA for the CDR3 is TGTGCCAGCAGCGTGAGGCAGGGGGCTGAAAAACTGTTTTTT.

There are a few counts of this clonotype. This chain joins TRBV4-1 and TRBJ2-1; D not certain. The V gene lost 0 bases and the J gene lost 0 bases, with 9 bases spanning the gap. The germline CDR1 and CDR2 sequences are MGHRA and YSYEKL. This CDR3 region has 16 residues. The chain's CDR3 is CASSQERMSSYNEQFF. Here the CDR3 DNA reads TGCGCCAGCAGCCAAGAGCGAATGAGCTCCTACAATGAGCAGTTCTTC.

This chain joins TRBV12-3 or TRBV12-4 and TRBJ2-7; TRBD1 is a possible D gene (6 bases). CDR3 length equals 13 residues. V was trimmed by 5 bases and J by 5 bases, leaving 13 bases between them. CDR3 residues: CASSVQGSNEQYF. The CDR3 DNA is TGTGCCAGCAGTGTACAGGGTAGCAACGAGCAGTACTTC.

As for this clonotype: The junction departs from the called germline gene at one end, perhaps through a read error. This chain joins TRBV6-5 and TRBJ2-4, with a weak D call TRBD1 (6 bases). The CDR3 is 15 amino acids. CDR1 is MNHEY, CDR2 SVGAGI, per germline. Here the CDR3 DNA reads TGCGCCAGCAAGAGGGGACAATTAGCCAAAAACATTCAGTACTTC. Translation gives CASKRGQLAKNIQYF.

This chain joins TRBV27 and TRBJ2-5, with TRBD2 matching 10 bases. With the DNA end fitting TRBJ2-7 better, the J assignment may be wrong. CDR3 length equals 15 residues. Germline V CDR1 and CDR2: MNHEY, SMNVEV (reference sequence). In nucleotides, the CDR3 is TGTGCCAGCAGTCTTAGCGGGGGGCCCACCTACGAGCAGTACTTC. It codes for CASSLSGGPTYEQYF.

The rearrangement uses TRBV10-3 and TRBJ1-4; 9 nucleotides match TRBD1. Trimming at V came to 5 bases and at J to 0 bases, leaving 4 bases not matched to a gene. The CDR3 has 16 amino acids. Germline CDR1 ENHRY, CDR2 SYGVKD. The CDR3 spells CAISQGQGATNEKLFF. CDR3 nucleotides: TGTGCCATCAGTCAGGGACAGGGTGCAACTAATGAAAAACTGTTTTTT.

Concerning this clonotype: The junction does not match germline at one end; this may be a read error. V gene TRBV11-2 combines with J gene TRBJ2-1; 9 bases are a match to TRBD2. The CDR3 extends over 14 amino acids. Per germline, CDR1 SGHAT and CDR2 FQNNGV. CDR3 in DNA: TGTGCCAGCAGTTTAGGCGGGGGGGCCAATGAGCAGTTCTTC. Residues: CASSLGGGANEQFF.

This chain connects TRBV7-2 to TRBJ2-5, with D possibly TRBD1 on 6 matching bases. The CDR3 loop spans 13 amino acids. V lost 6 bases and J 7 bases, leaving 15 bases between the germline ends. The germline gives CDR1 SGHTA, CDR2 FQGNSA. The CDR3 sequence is CASSNDRQGTQYF. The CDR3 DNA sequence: TGTGCCAGCAGTAATGACAGGCAGGGGACCCAGTACTTC.